Below are 5 T cell receptor beta chains sequenced from a single sample in a study of ipilimumab plus nivolumab after autologous stem cell transplantation. Assay used: immunoSEQ multiplex PCR; TCRdb lists only in-frame clones, some missing. The sample holds roughly 1,500 clones; roughly nine tenths are singletons and the top ten take 20% to 25%. Sequenced material: PBMCs, taken in a trial of ipilimumab plus nivolumab as post-transplant consolidation. The source of these receptors is a male donor with multiple myeloma.

V gene TRBV2 combines with J gene TRBJ1-5, with TRBD1 matching over 7 bases. The CDR3 contains 15 residues. The trim removed 5 bases at V and 4 bases at J, leaving 8 bases unmatched. The germline gives CDR1 SNHLY, CDR2 FYNNEI. CDR3 amino acids: CASSQQGMGNQPQHF. CDR3 sequence (DNA): TGTGCCAGCAGTCAACAGGGGATGGGGAATCAGCCCCAGCATTTT.

This clone came up once. The chain has TRBV23-1 and TRBJ2-3; 9 bases match TRBD2. TRBV23-1 is treated as an ORF (open reading frame) with a function not yet certain. This CDR3 spans 15 amino acids. Losses at the gene ends were 7 bases for V and 5 bases for J; bases not matched to a gene: 10. CDR3 in amino acids: CASTIAGDLGDTQYF. The CDR3, as DNA: TGCGCCAGCACCATAGCGGGGGATTTGGGAGATACGCAGTATTTT.

The V gene is TRBV20-1, the J gene TRBJ2-3, with a tentative D call TRBD1 (5 bases). The CDR3 length is 11 residues. V was pared by 2 bases and J by 9 bases, with 9 bases between. Germline lookup yields CDR1 DFQATT and CDR2 SNEGSKA (reference sequence). The CDR3 region is CSARPRQTQYF. CDR3 DNA: TGCAGTGCTAGACCAAGACAGACGCAGTATTTT.

CDR3 region: CASRPQGAGNTIYF. In DNA, the CDR3 is TGTGCCAGTAGACCACAGGGGGCCGGAAACACCATATATTTT. V and J are TRBV19 and TRBJ1-3; 9 nucleotides agree with TRBD1. The CDR3 spans 14 residues. Germline-derived CDR1 and CDR2 are LNHDA and SQIVND (reference sequence). V shed 6 bases, J shed 4 bases, and the junction held 4 bases outside the gene matches.

The rearrangement joins TRBV18 to TRBJ2-7; D unclear. The germline V gene encodes CDR1 KGHSH and CDR2 LQKENI. V was clipped by 3 bases and J by 3 bases, with 12 bases between them. The CDR3 length is 14 residues. For the CDR3, the DNA is TGTGCCAGCTCACCGGGCTTCTGGGGCTACGAGCAGTACTTC. It is translated as CASSPGFWGYEQYF.